This T cell receptor beta chain was sequenced during a study of CD8 T cells in Susac syndrome. Reverse transcription of roughly 0.5 to 1 ug RNA was performed with random hexamers. Coverage of TCR beta CDR3 amplification by immunoSEQ multiplex PCR extended to 54 Vbeta and 13 Jbeta. TCRdb re-called the immunoSEQ multiplex PCR reads with MiXCR, one entry per CDR3 protein. The sample comprises roughly 120,000 distinct CDR3 sequences, 80% to 95% of which are singletons, and roughly 0.29% rests with the top ten. The T cells that were sequenced for TCR beta were CD8+ and CD4+ cells from blood. The multiple sclerosis controls were treatment-naive patients with relapsing-remitting disease that was stable or active. TEMRA cells were FACS-enriched, unlike CD8+ and CD4+ T cells, which were negatively isolated. The CDR3 covers 13 residues. In germline, CDR1 is SGHVS, CDR2 FQNEAQ. The ends lost 4 bases at V and 5 bases at J; junction bases unmatched: 2.

The material sequenced was CD8+ T cells from PBMCs. The J gene is TRBJ1-1, the V gene TRBV7-8, with TRBD1 identical over 9 bases. The sequence came from a human donor with multiple sclerosis. CDR3 protein: CASSYRGHTEAFF. CDR3 coding DNA: TGTGCCAGCAGCTACAGGGGGCATACTGAAGCTTTCTTT. The full variable domain, completed using reference TRBV7-8 and TRBJ1-1, is GAGVSQSPRYKVAKRGQDVALRCDPISGHVSLFWYQQALGQGPEFLTYFQNEAQLDKSGLPSDRFFAERPEGSVSTLKIQRTQQEDSAVYLCASSYRGHTEAFFGQGTRLTVV.